The clone carrying this T cell receptor (beta chain) was seen only a few times. The antigen is unknown. The source of the sample is a study of T cell repertoires in cytomegalovirus infection. The wider study: Both recently identified HLA-C-restricted and well-studied HLA-B-restricted CMV epitopes were used in the study.

MiXCR, applied by TCRdb to the reads, yields one record per CDR3 protein. The sample includes about 890,000 distinct CDR3 sequences, roughly 31% seen only once; the top ten take 13%. This sequence originates from a human donor in good health (CMV status not recorded). Some clones in this sample may be carry-over from other donors' samples. Sequenced here: cultured CD8+ T cells from PBMCs, sampled from culture after CMV antigen stimulation.

CDR3 sequence (DNA): TGTGCCAGCATTCCGGACAGTGATAAGACTGAAGCTTTCTTT. Residues: CASIPDSDKTEAFF. The chain carries TRBV12-3 or TRBV12-4 and TRBJ1-1; the D gene is possibly TRBD1 (6 bases). Trimming stripped 7 bases from V and 5 bases from J, with 17 bases between. The CDR3 is 14 residues long.